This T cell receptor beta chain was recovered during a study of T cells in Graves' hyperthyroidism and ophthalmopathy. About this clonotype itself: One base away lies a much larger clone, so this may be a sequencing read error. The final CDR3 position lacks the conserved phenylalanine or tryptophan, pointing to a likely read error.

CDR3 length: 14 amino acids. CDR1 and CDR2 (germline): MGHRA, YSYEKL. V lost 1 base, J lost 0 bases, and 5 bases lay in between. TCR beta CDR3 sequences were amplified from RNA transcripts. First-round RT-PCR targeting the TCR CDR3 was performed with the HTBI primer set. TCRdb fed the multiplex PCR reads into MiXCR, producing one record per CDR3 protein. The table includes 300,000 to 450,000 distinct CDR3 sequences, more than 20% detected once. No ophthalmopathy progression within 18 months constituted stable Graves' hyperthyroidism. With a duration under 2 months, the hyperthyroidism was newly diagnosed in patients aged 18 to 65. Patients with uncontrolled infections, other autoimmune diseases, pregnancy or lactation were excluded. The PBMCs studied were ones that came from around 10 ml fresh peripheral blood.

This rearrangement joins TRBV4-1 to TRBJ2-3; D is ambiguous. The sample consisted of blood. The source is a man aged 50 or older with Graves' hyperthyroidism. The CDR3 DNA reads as TGCGCCAGCAGCCAAGGGTCTAGCACAGATACGCAGTATATT. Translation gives CASSQGSSTDTQYI.